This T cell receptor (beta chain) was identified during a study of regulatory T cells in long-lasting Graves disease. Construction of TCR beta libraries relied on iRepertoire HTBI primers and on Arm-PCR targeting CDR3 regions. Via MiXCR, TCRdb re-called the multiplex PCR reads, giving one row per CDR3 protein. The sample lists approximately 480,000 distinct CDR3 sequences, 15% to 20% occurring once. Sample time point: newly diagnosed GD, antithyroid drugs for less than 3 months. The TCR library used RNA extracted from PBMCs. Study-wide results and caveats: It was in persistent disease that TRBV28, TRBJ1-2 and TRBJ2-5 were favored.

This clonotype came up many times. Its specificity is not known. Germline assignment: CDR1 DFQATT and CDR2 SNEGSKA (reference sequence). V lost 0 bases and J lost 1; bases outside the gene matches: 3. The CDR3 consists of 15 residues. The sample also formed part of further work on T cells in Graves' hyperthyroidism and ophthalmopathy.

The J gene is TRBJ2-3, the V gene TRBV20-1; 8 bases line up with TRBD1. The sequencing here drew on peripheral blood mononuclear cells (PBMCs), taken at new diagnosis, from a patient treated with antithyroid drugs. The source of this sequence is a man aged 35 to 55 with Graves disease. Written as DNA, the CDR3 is TGCAGTGCTAGAGAATCGGACAGGGGCACAGATACGCAGTATTTT. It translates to CSARESDRGTDTQYF.